Detailed here is one T cell receptor (beta chain). The record originates from a study of T cells in tumors after PD-1 blockade. This CDR3 is built from 14 residues. Germline-derived CDR1 and CDR2 are LNHNV and YYDKDF (reference sequence). V gave up 0 bases and J gave up 6 bases, with 9 bases separating them. Clones were read by immunoSEQ multiplex PCR, and TCRdb kept only the in-frame ones, dropping some. The table records 55,000 to 70,000 clones, about four fifths of them present only once. V usage is TRBV15 and J usage is TRBJ1-5, with no clear D. The TCR sequence derives from a human donor with basal cell carcinoma. This specimen was PBMCs, taken before anti-PD-1 treatment. Here the CDR3 DNA reads TGTGCCACCAGCAGAGATGGCGGGCCTCAGCCCCAGCATTTT. Translating it yields CATSRDGGPQPQHF.